The 11 T cell receptor beta chains listed next were all sequenced from one sample in a study of CD8 T cells in Susac syndrome. With random hexamers, roughly 0.5 to 1 ug RNA was reverse transcribed. TCRdb reanalysed the immunoSEQ multiplex PCR reads using MiXCR and keeps one entry per CDR3 protein. The sample shows around 140,000 distinct CDR3 sequences, approximately 94% of them seen only once. The sample taken for sequencing was CD4+ T cells from PBMCs. The receptor source for this set is a human donor in good health.

The chain recombines TRBV2 with TRBJ2-3; the match to TRBD2 covers 8 bases. The trim removed 8 bases at V and 1 base at J, leaving 8 bases unmatched. The CDR3 totals 15 residues. Germline V lookup: CDR1 SNHLY, CDR2 FYNNEI. DNA of the CDR3: TGTGCCAGCCGCAGGGGAGCGGGAGGCACAGATACGCAGTATTTT. Its protein product is CASRRGAGGTDTQYF.

The chain is built from TRBV30 and TRBJ2-7; D might be TRBD1 (5 bases). The ends were cut back, 3 bases at V and 3 bases at J, with 12 bases in the middle. Per the germline V gene, CDR1 is GTSNPN and CDR2 is SVGIG (reference sequence). The CDR3 covers 13 residues. The CDR3 coding sequence is TGTGCCTGGAGAAACGCAGGGTTCTACGAGCAGTACTTC. It is translated as CAWRNAGFYEQYF.

This clonotype was detected once. This rearrangement joins TRBV7-6 to TRBJ2-2; tentative D call: TRBD2 (6 bases). Trimming stripped 3 bases from V and 6 bases from J, with 11 bases between. The CDR3 is 14 residues long. The V gene's germline CDR1 is SGHVS and CDR2 FNYEAQ. For the CDR3, the DNA is TGTGCCAGCAGCTTGGGGGGAAAATCCGGGGAGCTGTTTTTT. This codes for CASSLGGKSGELFF.

The chain combines TRBV20-1 with TRBJ2-1; 12 nucleotides align to TRBD2. Trimming took 6 bases from V and 8 from J; bases not matched to a gene: 5. Germline V gene lookup returns CDR1 DFQATT and CDR2 SNEGSKA (reference sequence). This CDR3 contains 13 residues. In DNA, the CDR3 is TGCAGTGCGAGACTAGCGGGAGTGCATGAGCAGTTCTTC. Amino acids: CSARLAGVHEQFF.

J is TRBJ2-1 and V is TRBV9; D perhaps matches TRBD2 (6 bases). V was trimmed by 1 base and J by 3 bases, leaving 14 bases between them. Germline V CDR1 and CDR2: SGDLS, YYNGEE. This CDR3 has 16 residues. CDR3 nucleotides: TGTGCCAGCAGCGTACTAGGGACTCAAAACTACAATGAGCAGTTCTTC. Amino acids: CASSVLGTQNYNEQFF.

The chain is built from TRBV9 and TRBJ1-2; TRBD1 matches 7 bases. The V gene end was trimmed by 3 bases and the J gene end by 4 bases; junction bases not matched to a gene: 12. The V gene's germline CDR1 is SGDLS and CDR2 YYNGEE. This CDR3 comprises 16 residues. CDR3 in amino acids: CASSAVQGLSPYGYTF. DNA for the CDR3: TGTGCCAGCAGCGCAGTACAGGGGCTCTCCCCCTATGGCTACACCTTC.

V usage is TRBV28 and J usage is TRBJ1-4; D may be TRBD1 (6 bases). CDR1 is MDHEN, CDR2 SYDVKM, per germline. V was pared by 5 bases and J by 8 bases, with 9 bases between. CDR3 length: 12 residues. The CDR3 region has the DNA TGTGCCAGCAGTGGGGGGGCCGAAAAACTGTTTTTT. Translating it yields CASSGGAEKLFF. The whole variable domain, remainder taken from reference TRBV28 and TRBJ1-4, is DVKVTQSSRYLVKRTGEKVFLECVQDMDHENMFWYRQDPGLGLRLIYFSYDVKMKEKGDIPEGYSVSREKKERFSLILESASTNQTSMYLCASSGGAEKLFFGSGTQLSVL.

This clonotype was seen only a few times. The chain couples TRBV7-9 to TRBJ1-1; 7 bases are shared with TRBD1. Germline V gene sequence: CDR1 SEHNR, CDR2 FQNEAQ (reference sequence). The V and J ends lost 2 bases and 7 bases, in that order; junction bases with no gene match: 7. The CDR3 extends over 14 amino acids. CDR3 DNA sequence: TGTGCCAGCAGCTTACTGACAGGGAAAATTGAAGCTTTCTTT. It is translated as CASSLLTGKIEAFF.

This clonotype is a singleton in its sample. The chain employs TRBV6-5 and TRBJ2-4; D unresolved. The CDR3 extends over 12 amino acids. Germline values: CDR1 MNHEY, CDR2 SVGAGI. V dropped 5 bases and J dropped 7 bases, with 9 bases sitting between them. The chain's CDR3 is CASSNDGNIQYF. In DNA form, the CDR3 reads TGTGCCAGCAGTAACGACGGGAACATTCAGTACTTC.

The chain links TRBV7-9 to TRBJ1-1; the D is unclear. CDR3 size: 14 residues. Germline assignment: CDR1 SEHNR and CDR2 FQNEAQ (reference sequence). V was trimmed by 0 bases and J by 2 bases, leaving 7 bases between them. In DNA form, the CDR3 reads TGTGCCAGCAGCTTAGCAGCAGCTAACACTGAAGCTTTCTTT. Translating gives CASSLAAANTEAFF.

The chain is built from TRBV12-3 or TRBV12-4 and TRBJ1-1; a possible D gene is TRBD1 (5 bases). Trimming left V 6 bases short and J 5 bases short, with 16 bases between. The CDR3 runs 14 residues. CDR3 protein: CASSLGAEGTEAFF. The CDR3 coding sequence is TGTGCCAGCAGCCTAGGGGCAGAGGGGACTGAAGCTTTCTTT.